This T cell receptor (beta chain) was sequenced for a study of shared clonotypes between healthy human individuals. Donors were healthy HIV-negative adults without recently reported acute infections or vaccinations. Everyone who donated was a Caucasian adult who lived in Nashville, Tennessee. TCRdb's table, derived via immunoSEQ multiplex PCR, lists solely in-frame clones and lacks some. The sample lists about 2.4 million clones, more than 85% occurring once. This TCR was recovered from a young man in good health. Some clones in this sample may be carry-over from other donors' samples. Specimen: naive CD4+ T cells from PBMCs. The subset was: CD45RA+ positively selected.

The chain's CDR3 is CASSPPPGGTVEQFF. Written as DNA, the CDR3 is TGTGCCAGCAGCCCACCCCCCGGGGGCACGGTTGAGCAGTTCTTC. J is TRBJ2-1 and V is TRBV5-4; either TRBD1 or TRBD2 may supply D (6 bases each). CDR3 length: 15 residues. From germline, CDR1 is SGHNT and CDR2 YYREEE (reference sequence). Trimming removed 4 bases from V and 9 bases from J, with 20 bases in between. Supplemented by reference TRBV5-4 and TRBJ2-1, the full variable domain reads ETGVTQSPTHLIKTRGQQVTLRCSSQSGHNTVSWYQQALGQGPQFIFQYYREEENGRGNFPPRFSGLQFPNYSSELNVNALELDDSALYLCASSPPPGGTVEQFFGPGTRLTVL.